The T cell receptor (beta chain) under discussion was sequenced for a study of shared clonotypes between healthy human individuals. Study results and caveats: In contrast to clonotypes shared by all four donors, non-shared clonotypes had lower generation probabilities.

The assay was run at deep level. The method was immunoSEQ multiplex PCR; TCRdb's version includes in-frame clones alone and lacks a portion of them. The data contain millions of clones, roughly 92% of them seen just once; the ten biggest clones take up over 0.12%. The CDR3 consists of 14 residues. Trimming at V came to 0 bases and at J to 6 bases, leaving 4 bases not matched to a gene. CDR1 is SGHRS and CDR2 is YFSETQ in the germline V gene. With regard to this clone: Its matching antigen is unknown.

Sample: naive CD4+ T cells sorted from blood. Subset noted: CD45RA+ positively selected. The chain is built from TRBV5-1 and TRBJ1-2; 8 bases fit TRBD1. The receptor comes from a man between 18 and 35 years old in good health. The CDR3 DNA sequence: TGCGCCAGCAGCTTGGTCCAGGGGGCCAATGGCTACACCTTC. This codes for CASSLVQGANGYTF.